One TCR beta chain is described in this entry. Its antigen is still unknown. The sample holds no much larger clone one base away, and base qualities are not on file. Looking up the germline V gene yields CDR1 SGHVS and CDR2 FQNEAQ. V trim: 3 bases; J trim: 4 bases; unmatched bases: 7. The CDR3 runs 15 residues from the cysteine to the phenylalanine. The kept DNA is CDR3 alone, 45 bases in frame from the first base. TCRbeta CDR3 regions were amplified from genomic DNA by means of the immunoSEQ Assay, a bias-controlled multiplex PCR. Regarding the original processing steps: The number of nucleated cells in each sample was estimated from the amplification of reference gene primers within the assay. To quantify the absolute abundance of each unique TCRbeta CDR3 rearrangement, sequence reads were collapsed and filtered. For each sample, productive Simpson clonality was calculated as the square root of Simpson's diversity index over productive rearrangements. The table was pulled from immuneACCESS by TCRdb, which kept in-frame rearrangements only. Such tables lose some clones; where checked, under half of the loss comes from unresolved V genes, and the rest has no known cause. V and J calls and clone size are given by that table; D and trimming were obtained from the DNA. Within this sample are roughly 260,000 clones, with 65% to 90% of them counted one time only. The ten largest make up 4.9% of the sample.

This record comes from a study of blood T cell repertoires in COVID-19 (dated by TCRdb to 2019 to 2021). Regarding the study in general: Collaborator samples came from the United States, Italy and Spain and covered acute and convalescent phases of COVID-19. The material from the prospective study consisted of cDNA or gDNA derived from T cells, B-cell-depleted T cells, or PBMCs. Deeply sampled blood TCRbeta repertoires from subjects exposed to, actively infected with, or recovered from COVID-19 were included in the dataset. The repertoires were released in a freely available public database meant as a resource for research on the immune response to SARS-CoV-2. The samples were drawn from two sources: the first 160 participants of the ongoing ImmuneRACE study, and over 1,000 subjects contributed by 6 global collaborators. A de-identified subject ID, COVID-19 status, age in years and sex were almost always included in the sample metadata. Where HLA class I and class II types were available, the types were taken from metadata supplied by the sample provider, not from assay-based typing. Here is what the overall study found, with its caveats: Clinical and demographic metadata were provided uncurated, with the amount varying by source and participant.

Collaborating institutions collected whole blood in K2EDTA tubes following their own protocols. For TCRbeta analysis, collaborators shipped samples as frozen whole blood, isolated PBMCs, or DNA extracted from either of those sample types. The receptor chain draws on TRBV7-8 and TRBJ2-7, with TRBD1 matching 9 junction bases. Sequencing was carried out using peripheral blood. This TCR came from a woman older than 75 with active or convalescent COVID-19. The CDR3 reads as follows: CASSFQQGAGYEQYF. The nucleotide sequence is TGTGCCAGCAGCTTCCAACAGGGGGCGGGGTACGAGCAGTACTTC.